The 21 T cell receptor beta chains in this list originate from one sample, sequenced in a study of blood T cell repertoires in COVID-19. TCRdb's table, derived via immunoSEQ multiplex PCR, lists solely in-frame clones and lacks some. This sample has tens of thousands of clones, with 88% found just once. Sequencing was done on a sample of peripheral blood. The source of these receptors is a woman aged 45-59 years with active or convalescent COVID-19.

J is TRBJ2-7 and V is TRBV5-1; D is perhaps TRBD1 (6 bases). CDR1 and CDR2 from the germline V gene are SGHRS and YFSETQ. V dropped 1 base and J dropped 3 bases, with 11 bases sitting between them. The CDR3 contains 14 residues. CDR3 amino acids: CASSLTGIRYEQYF. Here the CDR3 DNA reads TGCGCCAGCAGCTTGACAGGGATACGCTACGAGCAGTACTTC.

This chain links TRBV5-8 with TRBJ1-5; D possibly corresponds to TRBD1 (6 bases). The V gene lost 0 bases and the J gene lost 0 bases, with 13 bases spanning the gap. The CDR3 runs 17 residues. Germline V lookup: CDR1 SGHTS, CDR2 YDEGEE. In DNA, the CDR3 is TGTGCCAGCAGCTTGGAACGGGGGGCGACTAGCAATCAGCCCCAGCATTTT. Protein: CASSLERGATSNQPQHF. The whole variable domain, filled in from reference TRBV5-8 and TRBJ1-5, reads EAGVTQSPTHLIKTRGQQATLRCSPISGHTSVYWYQQALGLGLQFLLWYDEGEERNRGNFPPRFSGRQFPNYSSELNVNALELEDSALYLCASSLERGATSNQPQHFGDGTRLSIL.

This rearrangement joins TRBV19 to TRBJ2-1, with TRBD2 matching 9 bases. The germline gives CDR1 LNHDA, CDR2 SQIVND (reference sequence). Trimming cost V 5 bases and J 7 bases; bases outside gene matches: 9. The length of the CDR3 is 15 residues. For the CDR3, the DNA is TGTGCCAGTAGTCGCGGGAGGGCCGCGGGAAATGAGCAGTTCTTC. It translates to CASSRGRAAGNEQFF.

The rearrangement uses TRBV30 and TRBJ2-7; a possible D gene is TRBD1 (7 bases). Germline V gives CDR1 GTSNPN, CDR2 SVGIG (reference sequence). Trimming left V 2 bases short and J 6 bases short, with 20 bases between. This CDR3 contains 15 residues. CDR3 protein: CAWSFPDREAGEQYF. Written as DNA, the CDR3 is TGTGCCTGGAGTTTTCCCGACAGGGAGGCCGGCGAGCAGTACTTC.

The chain employs TRBV5-1 and TRBJ2-5; 13 nucleotides align to TRBD2. V was pared by 8 bases and J by 0 bases, with 10 bases of the junction left unmatched. Per the germline V gene, CDR1 is SGHRS and CDR2 is YFSETQ. The CDR3 has 17 amino acids. CDR3 DNA: TGCGCCAGTCAACCCGGGACTAGCGGGATTTACCAAGAGACCCAGTACTTC. Translating it yields CASQPGTSGIYQETQYF.

The chain is built from TRBV28 and TRBJ2-7; 9 bases are shared with TRBD2. Germline assignment: CDR1 MDHEN and CDR2 SYDVKM. The CDR3 has 15 amino acids. J lost 9 bases, V lost 2 bases, and 11 bases had no gene match. The CDR3 DNA reads as TGTGCCAGCAGTTTACGCGGGAGGGTGAACGAGGGGCAGTACTTC. This codes for CASSLRGRVNEGQYF.

The chain couples TRBV27 to TRBJ1-6; TRBD1 is a possible D gene (5 bases). The germline CDR1 and CDR2 sequences are MNHEY and SMNVEV (reference sequence). The CDR3 has 15 residues. Trimming removed 1 base at V and 6 bases at J, with 10 bases between. The CDR3 protein is CASSLWWGSNSPLHF. As DNA, the CDR3 is TGTGCCAGCAGTTTATGGTGGGGCAGTAATTCACCCCTCCACTTT.

J is TRBJ1-3 and V is TRBV11-2; a possible D gene is TRBD1 (6 bases). V lost 0 bases and J 5 bases, leaving 14 bases between the germline ends. The CDR3 runs to 16 residues. Germline CDR1 SGHAT, CDR2 FQNNGV. CDR3 nucleotide sequence: TGTGCCAGCAGCTTAGATGTCGGGGGGCGAAGAAACACCATATATTTT. Translating gives CASSLDVGGRRNTIYF.

CDR3 loop: CASSEYGESYEQYF. The DNA of the CDR3 is TGTGCCAGCAGTGAATACGGGGAATCCTACGAGCAGTACTTC. The chain joins TRBV6-1 to TRBJ2-7; possible D gene TRBD2, 5 bases. Germline V CDR1 and CDR2: MNHNS, SASEGT. This CDR3 is built from 14 residues. Between the trimmed V and J ends, which lost 2 bases and 1 base, there was a span of 9 bases.

The chain is built from TRBV25-1 and TRBJ2-7; 8 bases agree with TRBD1. The trim removed 6 bases at V and 3 bases at J, leaving 7 bases unmatched. The germline V gene encodes CDR1 MGHDK and CDR2 SYGVNS. CDR3 size: 14 residues. The CDR3 region has the DNA TGTGCCAGCAGCAGGACAGGGAGGAACTACGAGCAGTACTTC. Protein sequence: CASSRTGRNYEQYF.

The gene calls are TRBV30 and TRBJ1-6; D gene ambiguous. The V end lost 8 bases, the J end lost 5 bases, and 13 bases lay between the germline ends. The CDR3 sequence is 13 residues long. Germline CDR1 reads GTSNPN; CDR2 reads SVGIG (reference sequence). DNA for the CDR3: TGTGCCGTCCTTAGTGCGAATAATTCACCCCTCCACTTT. Protein sequence: CAVLSANNSPLHF.

J is TRBJ2-1 and V is TRBV25-1; D may be TRBD2 (5 bases). The CDR3 sequence is 16 residues long. Per germline, CDR1 MGHDK and CDR2 SYGVNS. Trimming cost V 4 bases and J 7 bases, with 20 bases left between them. This chain's CDR3 is CASSAYEFPWRNEQFF. Written as DNA, the CDR3 is TGTGCCAGCAGTGCTTACGAGTTCCCATGGAGGAATGAGCAGTTCTTC.

The V call is TRBV12-5, the J call TRBJ2-3; 8 bases fit TRBD2. V dropped 1 base and J dropped 3; count of bases not matched to a gene: 3. Germline assignment: CDR1 LGHNT and CDR2 FRNRAP. The CDR3 covers 15 residues. The CDR3 region is CASGLGLAQTDTQYF. The CDR3 DNA sequence: TGTGCTAGTGGTTTGGGACTAGCGCAAACAGATACGCAGTATTTT.

The chain joins TRBV18 to TRBJ2-2; D not resolved. This CDR3 has 15 residues. The germline V gene has CDR1 KGHSH and CDR2 LQKENI. The germline V and J ends were trimmed by 0 bases and 7 bases, with 12 bases remaining between them. This chain's CDR3 is CASSPPSGSLGELFF. The DNA for the CDR3 is TGTGCCAGCTCACCACCCTCCGGGTCCCTCGGGGAGCTGTTTTTT.

The chain links TRBV2 to TRBJ1-1; TRBD1 might be the D (5 bases). The CDR3 extends over 13 amino acids. Trimming took 2 bases from V and 6 from J, leaving 10 bases between them. Germline CDR1 and CDR2: SNHLY and FYNNEI. CDR3 in amino acids: CASSEQGRSEAFF. In DNA, the CDR3 is TGTGCCAGCAGTGAACAGGGCAGGTCTGAAGCTTTCTTT.

In this sample, this clone turned up a few times. The chain employs TRBV2 and TRBJ2-5, with TRBD1 identical over 9 bases. Per germline, CDR1 SNHLY and CDR2 FYNNEI. There are 13 residues in the CDR3. V was clipped by 5 bases and J by 5 bases; unmatched bases: 3. As DNA, the CDR3 is TGTGCCAGCAGTAGGACAGGGGACGAGACCCAGTACTTC. Amino acid sequence: CASSRTGDETQYF. Full variable domain (remainder filled in from reference TRBV2 and TRBJ2-5): EPEVTQTPSHQVTQMGQEVILRCVPISNHLYFYWYRQILGQKVEFLVSFYNNEISEKSEIFDDQFSVERPDGSNFTLKIRSTKLEDSAMYFCASSRTGDETQYFGPGTRLLVL.

This clone occurred a few times. V usage is TRBV10-1 and J usage is TRBJ2-2; D possibly corresponds to TRBD1 (6 bases). V shed 3 bases and J shed 6 bases, with 20 bases lying between them. The CDR3 length is 17 residues. Germline CDR1 and CDR2: WNHNN and SYGVQD (reference sequence). For the CDR3, the DNA is TGCGCCAGCAGTGAAGTAACAGGGAAGGTGAAACCCGGGGAGCTGTTTTTT. Translated, it gives CASSEVTGKVKPGELFF.

The rearrangement links TRBV6-5 to TRBJ2-1, with 7 bases matching TRBD2. The length of the CDR3 is 16 residues. J was trimmed by 2 bases and V by 2 bases; bases with no gene match: 6. In germline, CDR1 is MNHEY, CDR2 SVGAGI. The CDR3 DNA sequence: TGTGCCAGCAGTTACCCCTCCGCGGGAGCCTACAATGAGCAGTTCTTC. As protein: CASSYPSAGAYNEQFF.

The chain is built from TRBV9 and TRBJ2-5; D is perhaps TRBD2 (6 bases). Per germline, CDR1 SGDLS and CDR2 YYNGEE. The CDR3 loop spans 15 amino acids. With 4 bases removed from V and 0 bases from J, the gap between germline ends came to 13 bases. CDR3 loop: CASSPGGGYQETQYF. For the CDR3, the DNA is TGTGCCAGCAGCCCCGGGGGTGGTTACCAAGAGACCCAGTACTTC.

The V call is TRBV30, the J call TRBJ2-1, with 7 positions matching TRBD2. J lost 9 bases, V lost 5 bases, and 28 bases had no gene match. CDR1 is GTSNPN, CDR2 SVGIG, per germline (reference sequence). The CDR3 has 19 residues. The DNA of the CDR3 is TGTGCCTGGCACTATCTGTCCCCCGAGATGGGAGGGGAAAGGCGTGAGCAGTTCTTC. Protein: CAWHYLSPEMGGERREQFF.

This chain uses TRBV7-2 with TRBJ1-5; 7 bases are shared with TRBD1. Per germline, CDR1 SGHTA and CDR2 FQGNSA. V trimming: 5 bases; J trimming: 6 bases; junction bases outside the gene matches: 7. This CDR3 has 14 residues. The CDR3 nucleotides are TGTGCCAGCAGCCCGACAGGGTTTGGTCAGCCCCAGCATTTT. Translating it yields CASSPTGFGQPQHF.